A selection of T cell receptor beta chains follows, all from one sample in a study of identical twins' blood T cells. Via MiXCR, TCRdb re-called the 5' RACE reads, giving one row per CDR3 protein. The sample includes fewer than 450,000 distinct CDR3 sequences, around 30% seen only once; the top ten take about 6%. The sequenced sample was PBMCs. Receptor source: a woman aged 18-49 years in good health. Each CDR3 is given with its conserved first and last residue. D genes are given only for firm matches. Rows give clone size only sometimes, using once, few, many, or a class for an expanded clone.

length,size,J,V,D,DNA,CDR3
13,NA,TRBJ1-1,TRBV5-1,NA,TGCGCCAGCAGCTTCCCGACAGACACTGAAGCTTTCTTT,CASSFPTDTEAFF
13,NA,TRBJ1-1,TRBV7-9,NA,TGTGCCAGCAGCTTAGCAGGGGTCCCTGAAGCTTTCTTT,CASSLAGVPEAFF
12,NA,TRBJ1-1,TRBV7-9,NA,TGTGCCAGCAGCTTTAGAGTGTCTGAAGCTTTCTTT,CASSFRVSEAFF
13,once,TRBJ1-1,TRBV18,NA,TGTGCCAGCCCACCGACAGAGAACACTGAAGCTTTCTTT,CASPPTENTEAFF
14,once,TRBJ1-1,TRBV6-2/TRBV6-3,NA,TGTTCCAGCACCTTATGGGCTAGAAACACTGAAGCTTTCTTT,CSSTLWARNTEAFF
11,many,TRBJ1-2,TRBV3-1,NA,TGTGCCAGCAGCCAAGACCGGACAAGGACCTTC,CASSQDRTRTF
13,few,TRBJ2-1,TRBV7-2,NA,TGTGCCAGCAGCTTTACGGAATACAATGAGCAGTTCTTC,CASSFTEYNEQFF
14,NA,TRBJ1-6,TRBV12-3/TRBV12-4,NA,TGTGCCAGTTTACTGAGCTCCTATAATTCACCCCTCCACTTT,CASLLSSYNSPLHF
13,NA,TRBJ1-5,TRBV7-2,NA,TGTGCCAGCAGCTTAGATCACTTTGGGCCCCGGCATTTT,CASSLDHFGPRHF
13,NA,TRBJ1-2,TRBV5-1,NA,TGCGCCAGCAGCTCCGGGACACGGACCGGCTACACCTTC,CASSSGTRTGYTF
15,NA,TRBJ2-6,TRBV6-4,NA,TGTGCCAGCAGTGACAGGGTCTCTGGGGCCAACGTCCTGACTTTC,CASSDRVSGANVLTF
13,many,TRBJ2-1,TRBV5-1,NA,TGTGCCAGCAGCTTCGGCTCCTACAATGAGCAGTTCTTC,CASSFGSYNEQFF
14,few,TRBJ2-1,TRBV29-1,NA,TGCAGCGTTGTAAAGGGGACATCCTCCAATGAGCAGTTCTTC,CSVVKGTSSNEQFF
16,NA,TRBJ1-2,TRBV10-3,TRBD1,TGTGCCATCAGTGAGTCCCCGGGACAGGGGGCATTAGGCTACACCTTC,CAISESPGQGALGYTF
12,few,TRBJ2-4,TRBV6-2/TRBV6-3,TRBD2,TGTGCCAGCAGTTACGGGTCTAGCGGACAGTACTTC,CASSYGSSGQYF
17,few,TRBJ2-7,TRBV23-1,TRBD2,TGCGCCAGCAGTCATCCCGGACTAGCGGGAGCTCCTTACGAGCAGTACTTC,CASSHPGLAGAPYEQYF
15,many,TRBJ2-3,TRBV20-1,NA,TGCAGTGCTAGAGATCCCACTAGTGGCACAGATACGCAGTATTTT,CSARDPTSGTDTQYF
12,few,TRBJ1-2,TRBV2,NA,TGTGCCAGCAGTCTCCGGGGTTATGGCTACACCTTC,CASSLRGYGYTF
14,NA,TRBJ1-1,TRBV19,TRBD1,TGTGCCAGTATCCGACAGGGGCGAAACACTGAAGCTTTCTTT,CASIRQGRNTEAFF
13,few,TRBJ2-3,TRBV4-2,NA,TGTGCCAGCAGCCAAGGGACCCGCGATACGCAGTATTTT,CASSQGTRDTQYF
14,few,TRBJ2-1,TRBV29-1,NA,TGCAGCGTGGCTACGTTTGGCTCCTACAATGAGCAGTTCTTC,CSVATFGSYNEQFF
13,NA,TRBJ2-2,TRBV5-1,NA,TGCGCCAGCAATAGGATCGACACCGGGGAGCTGTTTTTT,CASNRIDTGELFF
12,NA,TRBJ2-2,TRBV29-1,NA,TGCAGCGTTGAAGAGGGTCGAGGGGAGCTGTTTTTT,CSVEEGRGELFF
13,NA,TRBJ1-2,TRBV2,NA,TGTGCCAGCAGTGGGCGGGTCTCCTATGGCTACACCTTC,CASSGRVSYGYTF
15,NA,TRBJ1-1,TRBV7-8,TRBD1,TGTGCCAGCAGCATCCACAGGGGGATGAACACTGAAGCTTTCTTT,CASSIHRGMNTEAFF
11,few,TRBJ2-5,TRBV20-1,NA,TGCAGTGCTAGAATTCAAGAGACCCAGTACTTC,CSARIQETQYF
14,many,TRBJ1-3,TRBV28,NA,TGTGCCAGCAGTTTAGTTCGCTCTGGAAACACCATATATTTT,CASSLVRSGNTIYF
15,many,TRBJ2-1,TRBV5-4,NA,TGTGCCAGCAGCGGGCGGACGCTTTACAACAATGAGCAGTTCTTC,CASSGRTLYNNEQFF
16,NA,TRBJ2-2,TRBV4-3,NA,TGCGCCAGCAGCCAAGATGCAAGCGGGCAGACCGGGGAGCTGTTTTTT,CASSQDASGQTGELFF
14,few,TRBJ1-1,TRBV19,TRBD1,TGTGCCAGTCAAACAGGGGGCTCGGCTACTGAAGCTTTCTTT,CASQTGGSATEAFF
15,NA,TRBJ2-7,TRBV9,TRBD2,TGTGCCAGCAGCGTACAGGGCGGGAGCTCCTACGAGCAGTACTTC,CASSVQGGSSYEQYF
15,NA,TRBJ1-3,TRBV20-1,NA,TGCAGTGCTAGCACCCCCGGGCCCTCTGGAAACACCATATATTTT,CSASTPGPSGNTIYF
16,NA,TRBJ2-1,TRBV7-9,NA,TGTGCCAGCAGCTTAGTAATTTGTGCCGAAGTGGTTGAGCAGTTCTTC,CASSLVICAEVVEQFF
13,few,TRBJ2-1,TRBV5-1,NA,TGCGCCAGCAGCTTGCATTCTAGCAACGAGCAGTTCTTC,CASSLHSSNEQFF
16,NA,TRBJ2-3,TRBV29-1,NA,TGCAGCGTTGAAATTCGGAGGGGGCCAAGCACAGATACGCAGTATTTT,CSVEIRRGPSTDTQYF
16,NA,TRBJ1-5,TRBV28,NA,TGTGCCAGCAGACCCGTGGGGACGAATAGCAATCAGCCCCAGCATTTT,CASRPVGTNSNQPQHF
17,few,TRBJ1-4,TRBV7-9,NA,TGTGCCAGCAGCTGGGACGCGGGTCGTGCAACTAATGAAAAACTGTTTTTT,CASSWDAGRATNEKLFF
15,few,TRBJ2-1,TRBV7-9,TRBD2,TGTGCCAGCAGCTTATCGGATAGCGGGAAGAATGAGCAGTTCTTC,CASSLSDSGKNEQFF
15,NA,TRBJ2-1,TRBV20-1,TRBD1,TGCAGTGCTAGACCCCGGGACAGTCCCTACAATGAGCAGTTCTTC,CSARPRDSPYNEQFF
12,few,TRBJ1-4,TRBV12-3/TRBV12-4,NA,TGTGCCAGCAGTCAAGGGTGGGAAAAACTGTTTTTT,CASSQGWEKLFF
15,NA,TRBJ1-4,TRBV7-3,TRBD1,TGTGCCAGCAGCTCCCTCGGGACAGTTAATGAAAAACTGTTTTTT,CASSSLGTVNEKLFF
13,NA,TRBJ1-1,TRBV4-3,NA,TGCGCCAGCAGCCAGGAAACATTCACTGAAGCTTTCTTT,CASSQETFTEAFF
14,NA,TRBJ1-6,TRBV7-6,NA,TGTGCCAGCAGCTTAGATTCTCAGGTTTCACCCCTCCACTTT,CASSLDSQVSPLHF